These 26 T cell receptor beta chains originate from one sample sequenced in a study of blood T cells in healthy people across ages. The authors ran a second PCR of roughly 7 to 11 cycles using a sample-barcoded 5' primer and a J-beta primer mix. MiXCR, applied by TCRdb to the 5' RACE reads, yields one record per CDR3 protein. The table lists 1,500,000 or so distinct CDR3 sequences, 59% of them singletons, with over 5% in the top ten. The sample consisted of blood. The source is a young man in good health.

This clonotype was recorded only once. The gene calls are TRBV6-6 and TRBJ2-2, with TRBD2 matching 7 bases. The length of the CDR3 is 14 residues. Germline V CDR1 and CDR2: MNHNY, SVGAGI (reference sequence). After removal of 2 bases from V and 7 bases from J, the junction contained 4 bases not matched to a gene. CDR3 DNA: TGTGCCAGCAGTTACCCTGGGGAGGGCGGGGAGCTGTTTTTT. It codes for CASSYPGEGGELFF.

This chain joins TRBV6-1 and TRBJ2-1, with 9 nucleotides matching TRBD2. In germline, CDR1 is MNHNS, CDR2 SASEGT. This CDR3 spans 17 amino acids. After removal of 6 bases from V and 6 bases from J, the junction contained 15 bases not matched to a gene. The CDR3 DNA sequence: TGTGCCAGCAGCTCTTTAGCGGGAGAAAGTCTGGTCAATGAGCAGTTCTTC. Its protein product is CASSSLAGESLVNEQFF.

This rearrangement joins TRBV15 to TRBJ2-2; a weak D match, TRBD1 (5 bases). V lost 7 bases and J lost 3, with 12 bases in between. Germline CDR1 reads LNHNV; CDR2 reads YYDKDF (reference sequence). The CDR3 contains 14 residues. CDR3 loop: CATKARVHTGELFF. CDR3 nucleotides: TGTGCCACCAAGGCCAGGGTGCACACCGGGGAGCTGTTTTTT.

The genes are TRBV6-1 and TRBJ1-5; the D gene is possibly TRBD1 (5 bases). V lost 6 bases, J lost 0 bases, and 21 bases lay in between. The CDR3 has 18 residues. Germline-derived CDR1 and CDR2 are MNHNS and SASEGT. The CDR3 is CASSSDIHNGYSNQPQHF. In DNA form, the CDR3 reads TGTGCCAGCAGCTCGGACATCCACAATGGGTATAGCAATCAGCCCCAGCATTTT.

V and J are TRBV7-2 and TRBJ2-5, with 7 nucleotides matching TRBD2. This CDR3 comprises 19 residues. Germline-derived CDR1 and CDR2 are SGHTA and FQGNSA. V was clipped by 5 bases and J by 11 bases; unmatched bases: 29. The CDR3 is CASSPRRGSGDNSYNEQYF. In DNA form, the CDR3 reads TGTGCCAGCAGCCCACGGCGGGGAAGCGGGGATAACTCCTACAATGAGCAGTACTTC.

The table lists this clonotype with a count of one. The rearrangement uses TRBV5-5 and TRBJ1-4; TRBD1 matches at 8 bases. Trimming took 2 bases from V and 12 from J; bases not matched to a gene: 9. Germline V gene lookup returns CDR1 SGHKS and CDR2 YYEKEE (reference sequence). The CDR3 covers 14 residues. The CDR3 DNA reads TGTGCCAGCAGCTTAGGGACAGGCCACGAGGAACTGTTTTTT. Protein product: CASSLGTGHEELFF.

This clonotype was observed a handful of times. V gene TRBV28 combines with J gene TRBJ2-5; D may be TRBD2 (5 bases). V shed 3 bases and J shed 11 bases, with 10 bases lying between them. Germline V lookup: CDR1 MDHEN, CDR2 SYDVKM. The CDR3 totals 11 residues. In DNA form, the CDR3 reads TGTGCCAGCAGTTTCTCCGGGATGCAGTACTTC. This encodes CASSFSGMQYF. Full variable domain (missing parts from reference TRBV28 and TRBJ2-5): DVKVTQSSRYLVKRTGEKVFLECVQDMDHENMFWYRQDPGLGLRLIYFSYDVKMKEKGDIPEGYSVSREKKERFSLILESASTNQTSMYLCASSFSGMQYFGPGTRLLVL.

The chain recombines TRBV28 with TRBJ1-5; D unclear. V was clipped by 5 bases and J by 8 bases, with 25 bases between them. Germline V gene data show CDR1 as MDHEN and CDR2 as SYDVKM. CDR3 length: 17 amino acids. CDR3 loop: CASSINRERPGGEPQHF. The CDR3 DNA reads as TGTGCCAGCAGTATCAATAGGGAACGCCCCGGAGGTGAGCCCCAGCATTTT.

CDR3 DNA: TGTGCCAGCAGCTTCTCCGTCCTACAGGGGGGAATTCGCTATGGCTACACCTTC. It is translated as CASSFSVLQGGIRYGYTF. The rearrangement uses TRBV7-9 and TRBJ1-2; the match to TRBD1 covers 8 bases. V was clipped by 3 bases and J by 4 bases; unmatched bases: 16. This CDR3 is built from 18 residues. Germline-derived CDR1 and CDR2 are SEHNR and FQNEAQ (reference sequence).

The chain combines TRBV2 with TRBJ2-1, with 7 nucleotides matching TRBD2. Germline CDR1 reads SNHLY; CDR2 reads FYNNEI. V shed 2 bases, J shed 9 bases, and the junction held 7 bases outside the gene matches. The CDR3 loop spans 14 amino acids. The CDR3 is CASSENGLGVEQFF. CDR3 DNA: TGTGCCAGCAGTGAAAATGGACTAGGAGTTGAGCAGTTCTTC.

V gene TRBV13 combines with J gene TRBJ2-3; 9 bases agree with TRBD1. V was clipped by 5 bases and J by 3 bases; unmatched bases: 9. CDR1 and CDR2 from the germline V gene are PRHDT and FYEKMQ (reference sequence). The CDR3 length is 16 residues. The CDR3 DNA reads TGTGCCAGCAGCGGAGAACAGGGGGCTCAGACAGATACGCAGTATTTT. Amino acids: CASSGEQGAQTDTQYF.

The rearrangement joins TRBV6-2 or TRBV6-3 to TRBJ2-1, with TRBD2 identical over 9 bases. Losses at the gene ends were 0 bases for V and 3 bases for J; bases not matched to a gene: 3. The CDR3 totals 16 residues. Germline V lookup: CDR1 MNHEY, CDR2 SVGEGT. CDR3: CASSYSKRGDYNEQFF. The CDR3 DNA reads as TGTGCCAGCAGTTACTCGAAGCGGGGGGACTACAATGAGCAGTTCTTC.

V and J are TRBV21-1 and TRBJ2-5; TRBD2 is the table's D call, not checked against the DNA. TRBV21-1 is a pseudogene. CDR3 length: 17 residues. This chain's CDR3 is CTHRREGMNEGKETQYF. In nucleotides, the CDR3 is TGTACTCACCGGCGGGAGGGCATGAACGAGGGTAAGGAGACCCAGTACTTC.

The chain joins TRBV5-6 to TRBJ2-7, with TRBD2 matching over 7 bases. TRBJ2-5 explains the end of the DNA better; the J call may be wrong. The CDR3 contains 18 residues. The germline V gene has CDR1 SGHDT and CDR2 YYEEEE. CDR3 region: CASSLPPWGGRREETQYF. Here the CDR3 DNA reads TGTGCCAGCAGCTTGCCCCCCTGGGGGGGAAGAAGGGAAGAGACCCAGTACTTC.

This chain uses TRBV10-3 with TRBJ1-1; D uncertain. V lost 4 bases to trimming and J lost 5 bases, with 8 bases between them. The germline CDR1 and CDR2 sequences are ENHRY and SYGVKD. The CDR3 loop spans 12 amino acids. The CDR3 nucleotides are TGTGCCATCAGTGCCGGGCAAACTGAAGCTTTCTTT. This translates into CAISAGQTEAFF.

V is TRBV10-3 and J is TRBJ2-5, with D uncertain. The germline gives CDR1 ENHRY, CDR2 SYGVKD. The CDR3 loop spans 14 amino acids. V was shortened by 2 bases and J by 11 bases, with 18 bases between the two germline ends. The CDR3 spells CAISEPPQYNEQYF. The CDR3 bases are TGTGCCATCAGTGAGCCCCCACAGTACAATGAGCAGTACTTC.

The chain is built from TRBV6-1 and TRBJ2-7; 9 nucleotides line up with TRBD2. The CDR3 loop spans 13 amino acids. Trimming took 10 bases from V and 1 from J; bases not matched to a gene: 5. Germline CDR1 and CDR2: MNHNS and SASEGT. The CDR3 spells CAIRSGGSYEQYF. In DNA, the CDR3 is TGTGCCATCCGGAGCGGGGGGTCCTACGAGCAGTACTTC.

J is TRBJ1-1 and V is TRBV12-3 or TRBV12-4; the D gene is possibly TRBD1 (5 bases). CDR3 length: 15 amino acids. Trimming removed 1 base at V and 2 bases at J, with 11 bases between. The DNA for the CDR3 is TGTGCCAGCAGTTTAGACGGAGGGGTTAACACTGAAGCTTTCTTT. Translating it yields CASSLDGGVNTEAFF.

DNA for the CDR3: TGCAGCGTTTTTGGTTTACAAGGGGAAAAACTGTTTTTT. Translation: CSVFGLQGEKLFF. The chain joins TRBV29-1 to TRBJ1-4; D is uncertain. Between the trimmed V and J ends, which lost 5 bases and 8 bases, there was a span of 15 bases. Germline V gene data show CDR1 as SQVTM and CDR2 as ANQGSEA. The CDR3 extends over 13 amino acids.

This sequence joins TRBV20-1 and TRBJ2-3, with 7 bases matching TRBD1. CDR3 length equals 12 residues. V shed 6 bases and J 4 bases; nucleotides not matched to a gene: 4. The germline gives CDR1 DFQATT, CDR2 SNEGSKA (reference sequence). CDR3 coding DNA: TGCAGTGCACGGGACAGTGCAGATACGCAGTATTTT. Its protein product is CSARDSADTQYF.

The table lists this clonotype with a few counts. The rearrangement uses TRBV20-1 and TRBJ2-3; D gene uncertain. With 1 base removed from V and 3 bases from J, the gap between germline ends came to 14 bases. Per the germline V gene, CDR1 is DFQATT and CDR2 is SNEGSKA (reference sequence). The CDR3 runs 15 residues. The CDR3 DNA sequence: TGCAGTGCTAGAGCTCTAAAATCGGGTACAGATACGCAGTATTTT. It codes for CSARALKSGTDTQYF.

In nucleotides, the CDR3 is TGTGCCGGGATGGCGGCCAGGGGCCACGAAGCTTTCTTT. This gives the protein CAGMAARGHEAFF. V gene TRBV7-9 combines with J gene TRBJ1-1; maybe TRBD1 (6 bases). The CDR3 is 13 amino acids. Trimming stripped 11 bases from V and 8 bases from J, with 21 bases between. CDR1 and CDR2 (germline): SEHNR, FQNEAQ (reference sequence).

This clonotype was counted a single time. CDR3 region: CASSQQEADTDTQYF. CDR3 DNA sequence: TGCGCCAGCAGCCAACAAGAGGCGGACACAGATACGCAGTATTTT. The chain uses TRBV4-3 and TRBJ2-3; no firm D call. V was trimmed by 2 bases and J by 2 bases, leaving 11 bases between them. Germline assignment: CDR1 LGHNA and CDR2 YSLEER. The CDR3 consists of 15 residues.

The chain has TRBV11-2 and TRBJ1-2, with D possibly matching TRBD1 (5 bases). CDR1 is SGHAT and CDR2 is FQNNGV in the germline V gene. V shed 5 bases and J shed 4 bases, with 23 bases lying between them. The CDR3 consists of 17 residues. CDR3 sequence (DNA): TGTGCCAGCAGCCTCCCCACGGTGGGGGGTTCCCTCTATGGCTACACCTTC. It codes for CASSLPTVGGSLYGYTF.

The chain recombines TRBV7-2 with TRBJ2-5; 7 bases are shared with TRBD2. Trimming at V came to 1 base and at J to 13 bases, leaving 15 bases not matched to a gene. The CDR3 covers 15 residues. Germline lookup yields CDR1 SGHTA and CDR2 FQGNSA. Written as DNA, the CDR3 is TGTGCCAGCAGCTTAGAGCAGCGGGGTAGTTCGGTGAGGTACTTC. Protein sequence: CASSLEQRGSSVRYF.

The chain combines TRBV5-1 with TRBJ2-1, with TRBD1 identical over 10 bases. CDR3 length equals 19 residues. Germline V gene lookup returns CDR1 SGHRS and CDR2 YFSETQ. J lost 0 bases, V lost 4 bases, and 13 bases had no gene match. The DNA for the CDR3 is TGCGCCAGCAGCGCGGGGGACAGGGGTCCTCATTTCTCCTACAATGAGCAGTTCTTC. This encodes CASSAGDRGPHFSYNEQFF.